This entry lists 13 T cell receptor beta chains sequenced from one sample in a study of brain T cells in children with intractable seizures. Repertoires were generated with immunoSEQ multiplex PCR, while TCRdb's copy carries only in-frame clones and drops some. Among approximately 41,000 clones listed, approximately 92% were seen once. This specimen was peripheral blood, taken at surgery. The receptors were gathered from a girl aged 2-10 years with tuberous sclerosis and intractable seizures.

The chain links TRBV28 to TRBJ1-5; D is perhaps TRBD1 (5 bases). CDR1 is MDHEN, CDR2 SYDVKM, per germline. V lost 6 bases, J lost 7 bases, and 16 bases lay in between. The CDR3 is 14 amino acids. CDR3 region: CASSPRGSGQPQHF. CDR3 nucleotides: TGTGCCAGCAGCCCCCGGGGCAGTGGGCAGCCCCAGCATTTT.

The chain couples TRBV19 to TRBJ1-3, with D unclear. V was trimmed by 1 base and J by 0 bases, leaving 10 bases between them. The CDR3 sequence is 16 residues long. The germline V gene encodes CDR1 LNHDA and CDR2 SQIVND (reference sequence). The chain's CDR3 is CASSIGGAGSGNTIYF. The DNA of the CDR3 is TGTGCCAGTAGTATAGGAGGAGCAGGCTCTGGAAACACCATATATTTT.

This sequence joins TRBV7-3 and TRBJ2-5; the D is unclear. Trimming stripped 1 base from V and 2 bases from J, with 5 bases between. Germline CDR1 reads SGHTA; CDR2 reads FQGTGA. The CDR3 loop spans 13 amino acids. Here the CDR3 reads CASSLRFQETQYF. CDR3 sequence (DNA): TGTGCCAGCAGCTTAAGATTTCAAGAGACCCAGTACTTC. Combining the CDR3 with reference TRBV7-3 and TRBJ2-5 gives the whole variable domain GAGVSQTPSNKVTEKGKYVELRCDPISGHTALYWYRQSLGQGPEFLIYFQGTGAADDSGLPNDRFFAVRPEGSVSTLKIQRTERGDSAVYLCASSLRFQETQYFGPGTRLLVL.

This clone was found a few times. CDR3 in DNA: TGTGCCAGCAGCACCCGACAGGGAAGGGGGTCGGAAGCTTTCTTT. Its translation is CASSTRQGRGSEAFF. The chain uses TRBV5-6 and TRBJ1-1; 7 positions agree with TRBD1. The CDR3 contains 15 residues. The germline gives CDR1 SGHDT, CDR2 YYEEEE. V lost 4 bases and J lost 8; bases outside the gene matches: 14.

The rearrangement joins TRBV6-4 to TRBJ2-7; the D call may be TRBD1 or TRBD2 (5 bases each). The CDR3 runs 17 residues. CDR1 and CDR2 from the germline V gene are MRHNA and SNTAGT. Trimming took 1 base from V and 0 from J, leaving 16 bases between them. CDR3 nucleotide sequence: TGTGCCAGCAGTGACTTGAAGTACGGGACGAGCTCCTACGAGCAGTACGTC. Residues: CASSDLKYGTSSYEQYV.

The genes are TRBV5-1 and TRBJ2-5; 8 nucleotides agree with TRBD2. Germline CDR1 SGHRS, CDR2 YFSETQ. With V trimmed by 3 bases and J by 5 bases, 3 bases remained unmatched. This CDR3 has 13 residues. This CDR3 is CASSSGLAETQYF. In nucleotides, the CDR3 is TGCGCCAGCAGCTCAGGACTAGCTGAGACCCAGTACTTC.

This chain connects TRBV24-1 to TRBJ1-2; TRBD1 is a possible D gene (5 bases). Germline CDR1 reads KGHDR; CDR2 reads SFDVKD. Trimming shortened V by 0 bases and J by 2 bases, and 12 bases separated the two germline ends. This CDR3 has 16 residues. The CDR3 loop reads CATSDLTEQENYGYTF. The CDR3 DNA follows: TGTGCCACCAGTGATTTGACGGAACAGGAGAACTATGGCTACACCTTC.

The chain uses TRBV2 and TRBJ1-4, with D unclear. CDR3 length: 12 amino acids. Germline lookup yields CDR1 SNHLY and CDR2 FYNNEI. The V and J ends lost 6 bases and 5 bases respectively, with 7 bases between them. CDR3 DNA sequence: TGTGCCAGCAGCGGACTCAATGAAAAACTGTTTTTT. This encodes CASSGLNEKLFF. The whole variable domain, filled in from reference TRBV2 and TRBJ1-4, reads EPEVTQTPSHQVTQMGQEVILRCVPISNHLYFYWYRQILGQKVEFLVSFYNNEISEKSEIFDDQFSVERPDGSNFTLKIRSTKLEDSAMYFCASSGLNEKLFFGSGTQLSVL.

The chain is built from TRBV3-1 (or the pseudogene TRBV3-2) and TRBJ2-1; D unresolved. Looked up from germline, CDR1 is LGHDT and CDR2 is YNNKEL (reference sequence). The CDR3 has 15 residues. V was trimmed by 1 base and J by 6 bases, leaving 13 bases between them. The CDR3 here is CASSQGAVGINEQFF. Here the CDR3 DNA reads TGTGCCAGCAGCCAAGGGGCGGTGGGGATCAATGAGCAGTTCTTC.

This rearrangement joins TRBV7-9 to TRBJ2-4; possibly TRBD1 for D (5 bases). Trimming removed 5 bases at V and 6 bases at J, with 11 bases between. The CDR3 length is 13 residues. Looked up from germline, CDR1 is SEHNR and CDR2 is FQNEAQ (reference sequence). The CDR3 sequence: CASSAARANIQYF. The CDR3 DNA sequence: TGTGCCAGCAGCGCGGCCAGGGCAAACATTCAGTACTTC.

This CDR3 is CASSYLTPNEKLFF. The CDR3 region has the DNA TGTGCCAGCAGCTATCTGACACCAAATGAAAAACTGTTTTTT. The genes are TRBV6-6 and TRBJ1-4; D remains ambiguous. The germline gives CDR1 MNHNY, CDR2 SVGAGI (reference sequence). Trimming cost V 6 bases and J 5 bases, with 13 bases left between them. The CDR3 length is 14 residues.

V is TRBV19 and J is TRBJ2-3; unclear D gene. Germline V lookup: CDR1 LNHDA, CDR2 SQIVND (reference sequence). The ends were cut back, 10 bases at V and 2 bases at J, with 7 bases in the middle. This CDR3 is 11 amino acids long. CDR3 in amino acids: CATQNTDTQYF. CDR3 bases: TGTGCCACCCAGAACACAGATACGCAGTATTTT.

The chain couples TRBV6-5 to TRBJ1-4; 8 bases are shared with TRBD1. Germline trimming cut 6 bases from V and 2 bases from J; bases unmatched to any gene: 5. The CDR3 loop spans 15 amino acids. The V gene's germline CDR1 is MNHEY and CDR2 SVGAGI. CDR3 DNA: TGTGCCAGCAGAGCAGGGGGCGCCACTAATGAAAAACTGTTTTTT. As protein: CASRAGGATNEKLFF.